The clone carrying this T cell receptor (beta chain) was seen ten or more times. The data belong to a study of identical twins. TCRdb re-derived calls from the 5' RACE reads in MiXCR, one entry per CDR3 protein. The sample holds about 660,000 distinct CDR3 sequences, over 8.5% seen once. In addition, the sample was reused for a study of yellow fever vaccine responses in identical twins.

This receptor was identified in a woman between 18 and 29 years old in good health. Input material: PBMCs.

DNA for the CDR3: TGTGCCAGCTCACCACCGCAGGGGGCCAGGAGTGAAAAACTGTTTTTT. Translation: CASSPPQGARSEKLFF. This rearrangement joins TRBV18 to TRBJ1-4, with 8 bases aligning to TRBD1. Germline CDR1 is KGHSH and CDR2 is LQKENI. V was clipped by 0 bases and J by 7 bases; unmatched bases: 7. The CDR3 is 16 residues long.